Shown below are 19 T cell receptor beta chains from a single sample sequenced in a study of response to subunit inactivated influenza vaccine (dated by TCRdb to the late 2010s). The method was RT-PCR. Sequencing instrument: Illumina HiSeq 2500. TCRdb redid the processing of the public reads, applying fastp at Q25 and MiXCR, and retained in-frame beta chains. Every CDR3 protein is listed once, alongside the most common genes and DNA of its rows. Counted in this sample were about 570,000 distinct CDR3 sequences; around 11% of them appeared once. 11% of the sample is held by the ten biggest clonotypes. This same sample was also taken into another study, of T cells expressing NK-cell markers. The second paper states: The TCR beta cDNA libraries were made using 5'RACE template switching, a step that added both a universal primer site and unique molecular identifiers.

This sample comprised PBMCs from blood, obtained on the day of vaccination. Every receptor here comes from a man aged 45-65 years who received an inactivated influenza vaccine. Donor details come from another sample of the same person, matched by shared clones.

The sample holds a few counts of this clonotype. This chain's CDR3 is CAISSRATNEKLFF. For the CDR3, the DNA is TGTGCCATCAGTTCCCGGGCCACAAATGAAAAACTGTTTTTT. V and J are TRBV10-3 and TRBJ1-4; D gene ambiguous. Trimming removed 5 bases from V and 5 bases from J, with 12 bases in between. In germline, CDR1 is ENHRY, CDR2 SYGVKD. CDR3 length: 14 residues.

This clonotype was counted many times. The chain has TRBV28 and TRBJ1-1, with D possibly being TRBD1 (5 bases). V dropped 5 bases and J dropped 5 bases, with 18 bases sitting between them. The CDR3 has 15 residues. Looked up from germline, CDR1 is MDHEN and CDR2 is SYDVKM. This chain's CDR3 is CASSPGLVQDTEAFF. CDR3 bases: TGTGCCAGCAGTCCAGGGCTTGTTCAGGATACTGAAGCTTTCTTT.

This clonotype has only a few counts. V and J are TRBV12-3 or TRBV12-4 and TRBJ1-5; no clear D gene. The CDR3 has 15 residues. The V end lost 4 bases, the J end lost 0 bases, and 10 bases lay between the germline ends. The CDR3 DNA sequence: TGTGCCAGCAGTTCGCGACTGAATAGCAATCAGCCCCAGCATTTT. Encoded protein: CASSSRLNSNQPQHF.

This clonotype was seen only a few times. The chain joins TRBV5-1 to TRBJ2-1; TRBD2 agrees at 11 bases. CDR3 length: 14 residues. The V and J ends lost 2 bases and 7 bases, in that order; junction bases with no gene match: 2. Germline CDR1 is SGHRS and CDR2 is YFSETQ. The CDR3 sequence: CASSFLAGGNEQFF. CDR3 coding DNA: TGCGCCAGCAGCTTCCTAGCGGGGGGAAATGAGCAGTTCTTC.

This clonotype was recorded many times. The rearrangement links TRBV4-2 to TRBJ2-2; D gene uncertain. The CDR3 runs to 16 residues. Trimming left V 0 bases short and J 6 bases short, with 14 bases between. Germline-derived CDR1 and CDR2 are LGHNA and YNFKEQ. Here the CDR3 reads CASSQETDRSAGELFF. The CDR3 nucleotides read TGTGCCAGCAGCCAAGAAACAGATCGGTCCGCCGGGGAGCTGTTTTTT.

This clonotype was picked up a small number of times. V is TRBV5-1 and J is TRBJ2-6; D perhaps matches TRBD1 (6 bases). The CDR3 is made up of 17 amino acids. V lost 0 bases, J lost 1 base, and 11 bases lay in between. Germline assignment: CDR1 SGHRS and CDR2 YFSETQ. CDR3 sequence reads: CASSLGTVPSGANVLTF. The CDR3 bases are TGCGCCAGCAGCTTGGGGACAGTACCATCTGGGGCCAACGTCCTGACTTTC.

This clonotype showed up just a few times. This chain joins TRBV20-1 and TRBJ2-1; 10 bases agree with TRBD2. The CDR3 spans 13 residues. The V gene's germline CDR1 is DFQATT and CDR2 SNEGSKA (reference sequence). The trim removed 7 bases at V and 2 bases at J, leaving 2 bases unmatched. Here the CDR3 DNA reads TGCAGTGTAGCGGGAGGCCCCTACAATGAGCAGTTCTTC. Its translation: CSVAGGPYNEQFF.

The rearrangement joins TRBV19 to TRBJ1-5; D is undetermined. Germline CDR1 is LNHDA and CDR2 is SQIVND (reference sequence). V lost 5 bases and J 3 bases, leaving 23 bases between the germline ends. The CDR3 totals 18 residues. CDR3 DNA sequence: TGTGCCAGTAGTTACGAAGACCCGTTAACGAGGATCAATCAGCCCCAGCATTTT. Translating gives CASSYEDPLTRINQPQHF.

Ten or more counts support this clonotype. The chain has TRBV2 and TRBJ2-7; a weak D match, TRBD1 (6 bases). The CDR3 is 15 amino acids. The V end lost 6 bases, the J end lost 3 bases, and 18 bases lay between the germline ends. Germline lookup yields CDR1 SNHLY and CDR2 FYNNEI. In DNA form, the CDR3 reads TGTGCCAGCAGACAGGGTGTCTTTGCCAACTACGAGCAGTACTTC. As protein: CASRQGVFANYEQYF.

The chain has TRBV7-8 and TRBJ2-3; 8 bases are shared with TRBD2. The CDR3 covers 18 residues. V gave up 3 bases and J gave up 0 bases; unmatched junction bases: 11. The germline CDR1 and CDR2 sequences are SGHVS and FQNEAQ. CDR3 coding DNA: TGTGCCAGCAGCTTGCGGAGACTAGCGCCTGCTAGCACAGATACGCAGTATTTT. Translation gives CASSLRRLAPASTDTQYF.

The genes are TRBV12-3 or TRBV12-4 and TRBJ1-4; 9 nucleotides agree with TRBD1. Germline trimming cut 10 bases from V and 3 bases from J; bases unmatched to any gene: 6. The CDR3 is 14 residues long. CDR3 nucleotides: TGTGCCACCACTCGGACAGGGGCTAATGAAAAACTGTTTTTT. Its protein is CATTRTGANEKLFF.

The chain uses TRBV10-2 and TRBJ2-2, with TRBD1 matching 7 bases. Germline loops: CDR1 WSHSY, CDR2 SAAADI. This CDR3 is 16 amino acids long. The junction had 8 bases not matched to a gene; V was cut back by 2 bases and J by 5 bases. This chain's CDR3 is CASSETSGTVTGELFF. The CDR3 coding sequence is TGCGCCAGCAGTGAGACCTCCGGGACAGTTACCGGGGAGCTGTTTTTT.

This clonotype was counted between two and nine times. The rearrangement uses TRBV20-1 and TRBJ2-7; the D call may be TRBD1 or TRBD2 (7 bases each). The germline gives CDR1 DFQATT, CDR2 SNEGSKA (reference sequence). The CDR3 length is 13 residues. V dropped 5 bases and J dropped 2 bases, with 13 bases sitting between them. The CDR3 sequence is CSAGGDSTYEQYF. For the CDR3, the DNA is TGCAGTGCTGGGGGGGACAGTACCTACGAGCAGTACTTC.

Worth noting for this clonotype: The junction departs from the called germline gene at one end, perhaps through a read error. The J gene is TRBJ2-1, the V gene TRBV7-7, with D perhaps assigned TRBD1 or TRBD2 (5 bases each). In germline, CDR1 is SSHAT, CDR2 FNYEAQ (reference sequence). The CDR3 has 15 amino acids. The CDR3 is CASSQAGRAYNEQFF. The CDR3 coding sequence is TGTGCTAGCAGCCAGGCGGGCAGGGCCTACAATGAGCAGTTCTTC.

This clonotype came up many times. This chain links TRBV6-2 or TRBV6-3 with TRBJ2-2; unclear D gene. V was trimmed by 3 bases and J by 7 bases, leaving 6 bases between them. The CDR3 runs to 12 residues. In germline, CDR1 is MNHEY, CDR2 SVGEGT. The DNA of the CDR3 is TGTGCCAGCAGTTATAGTGGCGGGGAGCTGTTTTTT. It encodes CASSYSGGELFF.

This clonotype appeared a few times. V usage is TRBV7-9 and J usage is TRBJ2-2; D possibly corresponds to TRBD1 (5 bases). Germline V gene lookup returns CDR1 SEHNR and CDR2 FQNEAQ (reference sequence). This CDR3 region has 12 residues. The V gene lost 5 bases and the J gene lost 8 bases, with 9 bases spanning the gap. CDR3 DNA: TGTGCCAGCAGCAAAGGGGCAGGGGAGCTGTTTTTT. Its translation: CASSKGAGELFF.

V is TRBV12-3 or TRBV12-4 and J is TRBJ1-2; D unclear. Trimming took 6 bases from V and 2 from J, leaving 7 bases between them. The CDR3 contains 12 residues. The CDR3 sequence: CASSGWNYGYTF. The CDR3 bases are TGTGCCAGCAGCGGGTGGAACTATGGCTACACCTTC.

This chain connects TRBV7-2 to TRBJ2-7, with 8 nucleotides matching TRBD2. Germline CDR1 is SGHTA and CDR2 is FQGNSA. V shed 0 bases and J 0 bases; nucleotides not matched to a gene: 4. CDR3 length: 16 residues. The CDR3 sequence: CASSLALAVSSYEQYF. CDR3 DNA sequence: TGTGCCAGCAGCTTAGCACTAGCGGTGAGCTCCTACGAGCAGTACTTC.

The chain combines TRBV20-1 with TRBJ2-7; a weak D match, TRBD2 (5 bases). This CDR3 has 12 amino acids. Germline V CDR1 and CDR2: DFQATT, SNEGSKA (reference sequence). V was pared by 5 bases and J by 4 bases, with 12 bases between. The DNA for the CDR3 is TGCAGTGCTCCCCGGCGAGGGTACGAGCAGTACTTC. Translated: CSAPRRGYEQYF.